The source of this T cell receptor (beta chain) is a study of CD8+ T cells in alopecia areata. Study context: Affected scalp percentage set treated patients' severity scores.

This clone was counted once. Its specificity is unknown. Sequencing relied on a cDNA template that was reverse transcribed from extracted RNA. Profiled with immunoSEQ multiplex PCR; TCRdb holds only in-frame clones, not every one. The sample yields about 180,000 clones, roughly 46% seen once. Study results and limitations: Administration of tofacitinib significantly diminished scalp clonality and expanded CD8+ clones within the top 100.

This CDR3 has 14 amino acids. Deletions cut 10 bases from V and 0 bases from J, with 14 bases between. Germline V gives CDR1 MNHEY, CDR2 SVGAGI. The treatment here: oral pan-JAK inhibitor, 5-10 mg twice daily. Those with alopecia areata gave lesional scalp punch biopsies and peripheral blood. The rearrangement joins TRBV6-5 to TRBJ2-3, with D maybe TRBD2 (5 bases). This sample comprised CD8+ T cells sorted from blood, obtained at roughly week 52, from a patient treated with tofacitinib. This TCR was recovered from a human donor with alopecia areata. The CDR3 here is CATMTGLSTDTQYF. CDR3 in DNA: TGTGCCACCATGACCGGACTGAGCACAGATACGCAGTATTTT.